Listed below are T cell receptor beta chains from one sample, sequenced in a study of T-cell memory formation after mild COVID-19. TCRdb reanalysed the 5' RACE reads using MiXCR and keeps one entry per CDR3 protein. The repertoire has some 320,000 distinct CDR3 sequences, less than 20% of them found once; the top ten carry about 20%. The source material was PBMCs or a T cell subset sorted from them (not recorded which). These receptors were collected from a man younger than 30 who had mild COVID-19 (a few samples of this study predate the infection). Cell type and time point are not known. The CDR3 runs from the conserved cysteine through the conserved F or W. D genes are given only for firm matches. A row's size may be missing; if present it is once, few, many or a size class.

TRBV11-2	NA	many	TRBJ2-5	TGTGCCAGCAGCCTACGATGGGGAGAGACCCAGTACTTC	CASSLRWGETQYF
TRBV28	TRBD1	few	TRBJ2-3	TGTGCCAGCCGCCCCGGACAGGGTCGAGCAGATACGCAGTATTTT	CASRPGQGRADTQYF
TRBV4-1	NA	NA	TRBJ2-2	TGCGCCAGCAGCCAAATTCTGCGGTCCGGGGAGCTGTTTTTT	CASSQILRSGELFF
TRBV27	NA	NA	TRBJ2-4	TGTGCCAGCAGTTCTGCCGCCCCCGGAGTAAACATTCAGTACTTC	CASSSAAPGVNIQYF
TRBV5-1	TRBD1	NA	TRBJ2-1	TGCGCCAGCAGCTTACAGGGGTTAGTTACCTACAATGAGCAGTTCTTC	CASSLQGLVTYNEQFF
TRBV5-4	NA	many	TRBJ2-3	TGTGCCAGCAGTCGTCCAGCGGAGAACACAGATACGCAGTATTTT	CASSRPAENTDTQYF
TRBV6-5	NA	many	TRBJ1-5	TGTGCCAGCAATCCTACTAGTAATAGCAATCAGCCCCAGCATTTT	CASNPTSNSNQPQHF
TRBV7-9	NA	few	TRBJ1-4	TGTGCCAGCAGCCGAGCGGGGAGGTCTAATGAAAAACTGTTTTTT	CASSRAGRSNEKLFF
TRBV5-1	NA	NA	TRBJ2-3	TGCGCCAGCAGCTTCCGGGGGCGGGTTCTGGATACGCAGTATTTT	CASSFRGRVLDTQYF
TRBV13	TRBD2	NA	TRBJ2-7	TGTGCCAGCAGCTTAGCGGGGGGGGCAAAGCAGTACTTC	CASSLAGGAKQYF
TRBV9	TRBD1	NA	TRBJ2-5	TGTGCCAGCAGCGTGGGGACAGGGGGTTCAGAGACCCAGTACTTC	CASSVGTGGSETQYF
TRBV27	NA	many	TRBJ1-6	TGTGCCAGCAGTTCCGGGCTTTGGTCACCCCTCCACTTT	CASSSGLWSPLHF
TRBV5-1	TRBD2	NA	TRBJ2-1	TGCGCCAGCAGCGCTAGCGGGGGGGCCAGGGAGCAGTTCTTC	CASSASGGAREQFF
TRBV6-5	NA	NA	TRBJ1-1	TGTGCCAGCAGTTACATGACAGGCCTTGAAGCTTTCTTT	CASSYMTGLEAFF
TRBV19	TRBD1	many	TRBJ1-2	TGTGCCAGTAGTATAGCTGGGACAGAAGCCTATGGCTACACCTTC	CASSIAGTEAYGYTF
TRBV18	NA	few	TRBJ2-3	TGTGCCAGCTCACCAGCCGGGGTTCATAGCACAGATACGCAGTATTTT	CASSPAGVHSTDTQYF
TRBV20-1	NA	many	TRBJ2-3	TGCAGTGCTCCCATAACGGGTCGCCCCACAGATACGCAGTATTTT	CSAPITGRPTDTQYF